This is a list of T cell receptor beta chains from one sample in a study of blood T cell repertoires in COVID-19. Clones were sequenced by immunoSEQ multiplex PCR, and TCRdb holds only the in-frame ones, with some missing. The sample lists a few hundred thousand clones, 80% to 90% occurring once. The sequencing sample was made of PBMCs or T cells enriched from blood (not recorded which). The receptor source for this set is a woman aged 40-49 years with acute COVID-19. The conserved cysteine and the conserved F or W are not part of the CDR3 here.

J gene: TRBJ2-7
V gene: TRBV19
CDR3 protein: ASSIGGRYEQY

J gene: TRBJ1-1
V gene: TRBV3-1/TRBV3-2
CDR3 protein: ASSLTERGTEAF

J gene: TRBJ2-7
V gene: TRBV6-2/TRBV6-3
CDR3 protein: ASSLGLAGAEEQY

J gene: TRBJ1-4
V gene: TRBV14
CDR3 protein: ASSSESRGVGEKLF

J gene: TRBJ1-1
V gene: TRBV6-5
CDR3 protein: ASSRGAGNTEAF

J gene: TRBJ2-7
V gene: TRBV5-4
CDR3 protein: ASSERTSGRAYEQY

J gene: TRBJ1-1
V gene: TRBV6-1
CDR3 protein: ASSERAGGGTEAF

J gene: TRBJ1-5
V gene: TRBV2
CDR3 protein: ASSLQGVGNQPQH

J gene: TRBJ2-1
V gene: TRBV7-9
CDR3 protein: ASREAGGRDEQF

J gene: TRBJ1-2
V gene: TRBV3-1/TRBV3-2
CDR3 protein: ASSHREWTATNYGYT

J gene: TRBJ2-5
V gene: TRBV11-3
CDR3 protein: ASSDSVRSTQY

J gene: TRBJ2-1
V gene: TRBV18
CDR3 protein: ASSPRTSAYNEQF

J gene: TRBJ1-1
V gene: TRBV5-1
CDR3 protein: ASSLGGGYTEAF

J gene: TRBJ1-1
V gene: TRBV29-1
CDR3 protein: SVDSPGGKAF

J gene: TRBJ2-7
V gene: TRBV27
CDR3 protein: ASSHRDRGRYEQY

J gene: TRBJ2-5
V gene: TRBV5-4
CDR3 protein: ASSLTSGKGGTQY

J gene: TRBJ1-1
V gene: TRBV7-9
CDR3 protein: ASSPRTGRLNTEAF

J gene: TRBJ1-6
V gene: TRBV28
CDR3 protein: ASSLDRGPSPLH

J gene: TRBJ1-1
V gene: TRBV4-1
CDR3 protein: ASSLGGAETEAF

J gene: TRBJ2-1
V gene: TRBV9
CDR3 protein: ASSPNQGSHNEQF

J gene: TRBJ2-7
V gene: TRBV18
CDR3 protein: ASSPMASGSPLYEQY

J gene: TRBJ2-7
V gene: TRBV5-8
CDR3 protein: ASSFSGTGSEQY

J gene: TRBJ2-7
V gene: TRBV11-3
CDR3 protein: ASSPGLAGGYEQY

J gene: TRBJ2-5
V gene: TRBV5-1
CDR3 protein: ASSLSQGQETQY

J gene: TRBJ2-3
V gene: TRBV7-2
CDR3 protein: ASSLERVRGQGSYTQY

J gene: TRBJ1-4
V gene: TRBV28
CDR3 protein: ASSHPLVAGQGKLF

J gene: TRBJ2-1
V gene: TRBV4-1
CDR3 protein: ASSTLAGVEYNEQF

J gene: TRBJ2-7
V gene: TRBV10-3
CDR3 protein: AISDNQGSEQY